These 20 T cell receptor beta chains were all obtained from the same sample, sequenced in a study of identical twins. TCRdb re-analysed the 5' RACE reads in MiXCR, keeping a single row per CDR3 protein. The table shows about 490,000 distinct CDR3 sequences, with roughly 15% occurring only once. These data were also filed under a second study, of yellow fever vaccine responses in identical twins.

The sequenced material came from CD4+ T cells sorted from blood. Every receptor here comes from a woman between 18 and 29 years old in good health.

The sample holds a few counts of this clonotype. The chain has TRBV6-6 and TRBJ2-7; D is possibly TRBD2 (6 bases). CDR3 length: 13 residues. The ends were cut back, 6 bases at V and 3 bases at J, with 12 bases in the middle. From germline, CDR1 is MNHNY and CDR2 SVGAGI (reference sequence). Here the CDR3 reads CASRTGLIYEQYF. The CDR3 DNA follows: TGTGCCAGCAGGACCGGACTAATCTACGAGCAGTACTTC.

This clonotype occurred a few times. This chain connects TRBV9 to TRBJ1-4; 9 nucleotides match TRBD1. The J segment lost 8 bases and the V segment lost 3 bases, leaving 8 bases of the junction unmatched. This CDR3 has 15 residues. Germline lookup yields CDR1 SGDLS and CDR2 YYNGEE. CDR3 sequence reads: CASSGTGTGQEKLFF. CDR3 DNA sequence: TGTGCCAGCAGCGGTACCGGGACAGGGCAAGAAAAACTGTTTTTT.

This clonotype was counted between two and nine times. The V call is TRBV12-3 or TRBV12-4, the J call TRBJ2-5; 11 bases fit TRBD2. This CDR3 region has 16 residues. The V gene end was trimmed by 6 bases and the J gene end by 5 bases; junction bases not matched to a gene: 11. Here the CDR3 reads CASSRQGASGGETQYF. CDR3 nucleotide sequence: TGTGCCAGCAGCCGTCAGGGGGCTAGCGGGGGGGAGACCCAGTACTTC.

The chain is built from TRBV6-5 and TRBJ2-3; D gene ambiguous. This CDR3 is 12 amino acids long. Trimming left V 8 bases short and J 2 bases short, with 8 bases between. The germline V gene has CDR1 MNHEY and CDR2 SVGAGI. The CDR3 coding sequence is TGTGCCAGCTGGAGCCCCACAGATACGCAGTATTTT. Amino acids: CASWSPTDTQYF.

V usage is TRBV24-1 and J usage is TRBJ2-5, with 7 positions matching TRBD2. V was pared by 2 bases and J by 8 bases, with 7 bases of the junction left unmatched. CDR3 length: 14 amino acids. Germline V gene data show CDR1 as KGHDR and CDR2 as SFDVKD. CDR3 nucleotide sequence: TGTGCCACCAGTGATTCGGGACTACTCCCTACCCAGTACTTC. This sequence encodes CATSDSGLLPTQYF.

The rearrangement uses TRBV29-1 and TRBJ2-5; D may be TRBD1 (5 bases). CDR1 and CDR2 from the germline V gene are SQVTM and ANQGSEA. The CDR3 runs to 12 residues. V lost 7 bases and J 2 bases, leaving 11 bases between the germline ends. The CDR3 reads CSAYRQQETQYF. DNA for the CDR3: TGCAGCGCCTACAGACAGCAAGAGACCCAGTACTTC.

V is TRBV10-2 and J is TRBJ2-7; possible D gene TRBD1, 6 bases. Trimming stripped 4 bases from V and 6 bases from J, with 19 bases between. The CDR3 is 15 amino acids. CDR1 is WSHSY and CDR2 is SAAADI in the germline V gene. CDR3 DNA sequence: TGCGCCAGCAGTGTCGGGATTTTTGGGGGCACCGAGCAGTACTTC. Its translation is CASSVGIFGGTEQYF.

This clonotype was picked up a small number of times. J is TRBJ2-1 and V is TRBV2; D uncertain. The CDR3 spans 13 residues. Trimming removed 7 bases at V and 8 bases at J, with 15 bases between. The germline CDR1 and CDR2 sequences are SNHLY and FYNNEI. CDR3 loop: CASTSDGGHEQFF. The CDR3 nucleotides are TGTGCCAGCACCTCGGACGGTGGCCATGAGCAGTTCTTC.

J is TRBJ1-5 and V is TRBV5-5; a weak D match, TRBD1 (5 bases). Germline CDR1 and CDR2: SGHKS and YYEKEE (reference sequence). The CDR3 contains 16 residues. V lost 0 bases and J 4 bases, leaving 14 bases between the germline ends. The CDR3 loop is CASSLGGVRKNQPQHF. The DNA for the CDR3 is TGTGCCAGCAGCTTGGGAGGGGTCCGAAAGAATCAGCCCCAGCATTTT.

Only a few counts were recorded for this clonotype. This chain connects TRBV5-1 to TRBJ2-3; D gene unclear. This CDR3 spans 13 amino acids. Germline assignment: CDR1 SGHRS and CDR2 YFSETQ. The V and J ends lost 7 bases and 1 base respectively, with 10 bases between them. In DNA, the CDR3 is TGCGCCAGCTCAAATGAGGGCACAGATACGCAGTATTTT. It translates to CASSNEGTDTQYF. The full variable domain, its missing parts supplied by reference TRBV5-1 and TRBJ2-3, is KAGVTQTPRYLIKTRGQQVTLSCSPISGHRSVSWYQQTPGQGLQFLFEYFSETQRNKGNFPGRFSGRQFSNSRSEMNVSTLELGDSALYLCASSNEGTDTQYFGPGTRLTVL.

A remark on this clonotype: Germline is not matched at one junction end, which may reflect a read error. The CDR3, as DNA: TGTGCCATCAGTTTATTTTTCGGTTTGGGGGACAGGGCCTACAATGAGCAGTTCTTC. Encoded protein: CAISLFFGLGDRAYNEQFF. V gene TRBV12-3 or TRBV12-4 combines with J gene TRBJ2-1, with 9 bases lining up with TRBD1. The CDR3 is 19 residues long.

This clonotype showed up just a few times. This sequence joins TRBV6-2 or TRBV6-3 and TRBJ2-2; D gene ambiguous. CDR1 is MNHEY, CDR2 SVGEGT, per germline. This CDR3 contains 15 residues. The V end lost 7 bases, the J end lost 2 bases, and 14 bases lay between the germline ends. This CDR3 is CASIPSPPNTGELFF. The DNA of the CDR3 is TGTGCCAGCATCCCTTCTCCCCCAAACACCGGGGAGCTGTTTTTT.

This chain connects TRBV15 to TRBJ1-3; D is possibly TRBD1 (6 bases). Germline CDR1 reads LNHNV; CDR2 reads YYDKDF (reference sequence). The CDR3 runs 18 residues. Trimming removed 0 bases at V and 2 bases at J, with 17 bases between. In nucleotides, the CDR3 is TGTGCCACCAGCAGAGATGGGGGAACAGGGTTGGCTGGAAACACCATATATTTT. Protein sequence: CATSRDGGTGLAGNTIYF.

This clonotype was recorded many times. The CDR3 is CASSKTSGSYNEQFF. DNA of the CDR3: TGCGCCAGCAGCAAAACTAGCGGCAGCTACAATGAGCAGTTCTTC. The gene calls are TRBV5-1 and TRBJ2-1, with TRBD2 identical over 8 bases. Per the germline V gene, CDR1 is SGHRS and CDR2 is YFSETQ. Germline trimming cut 4 bases from V and 3 bases from J; bases unmatched to any gene: 6. The CDR3 is 15 amino acids.

In this sample, this clonotype turned up a few times. The V and J genes are TRBV6-2 or TRBV6-3 and TRBJ2-1, with 13 bases aligning to TRBD2. The length of the CDR3 is 15 residues. Germline V CDR1 and CDR2: MNHEY, SVGEGT. J was trimmed by 7 bases and V by 6 bases; bases with no gene match: 6. The CDR3 protein is CASRPGTSGVNEQFF. The CDR3 coding sequence is TGTGCCAGCAGACCTGGGACTAGCGGGGTTAATGAGCAGTTCTTC.

This clonotype was picked up a small number of times. The chain couples TRBV2 to TRBJ2-2; D tentatively reads TRBD1 or TRBD2 (5 bases each). V was shortened by 6 bases and J by 4 bases, with 12 bases between the two germline ends. Per germline, CDR1 SNHLY and CDR2 FYNNEI. The CDR3 loop spans 14 amino acids. The CDR3 DNA sequence: TGTGCCAGCAGCCCCCGAGGGGTCACCGGGGAGCTGTTTTTT. Translation gives CASSPRGVTGELFF.

This clonotype was counted between two and nine times. The V call is TRBV21-1, the J call TRBJ2-3; the listed D gene, TRBD1, was not tested against the DNA. TRBV21-1 is designated a pseudogene. This CDR3 spans 16 amino acids. Written as DNA, the CDR3 is TGTGCCAGCAGCCGGGGGGACAGGATCCGCACAGATACGCAGTATTTT. Protein sequence: CASSRGDRIRTDTQYF.

This sequence joins TRBV4-2 and TRBJ1-6; unclear D gene. Germline V lookup: CDR1 LGHNA, CDR2 YNFKEQ. The CDR3 extends over 13 amino acids. With 0 bases removed from V and 14 bases from J, the gap between germline ends came to 11 bases. The CDR3 DNA sequence: TGTGCCAGCAGCCAAGAACTGGGGTCAGCCCTCCACTTT. This codes for CASSQELGSALHF.

This clonotype has just a few counts. The V gene is TRBV5-1, the J gene TRBJ1-1; possible D gene TRBD1, 6 bases. The V gene lost 1 base and the J gene lost 5 bases, with 15 bases spanning the gap. CDR3 length equals 15 residues. CDR1 is SGHRS, CDR2 YFSETQ, per germline. CDR3 sequence (DNA): TGCGCCAGCAGCTTGATGGGAGGGGGGAGGACTGAAGCTTTCTTT. This sequence encodes CASSLMGGGRTEAFF.

Many counts were recorded for this clonotype. This rearrangement joins TRBV12-3 or TRBV12-4 to TRBJ1-3, with D unclear. V lost 7 bases, J lost 4 bases, and 8 bases lay in between. This CDR3 is built from 12 residues. The CDR3 sequence: CASILRGNTIYF. In nucleotides, the CDR3 is TGTGCCAGCATCCTTCGGGGAAACACCATATATTTT.